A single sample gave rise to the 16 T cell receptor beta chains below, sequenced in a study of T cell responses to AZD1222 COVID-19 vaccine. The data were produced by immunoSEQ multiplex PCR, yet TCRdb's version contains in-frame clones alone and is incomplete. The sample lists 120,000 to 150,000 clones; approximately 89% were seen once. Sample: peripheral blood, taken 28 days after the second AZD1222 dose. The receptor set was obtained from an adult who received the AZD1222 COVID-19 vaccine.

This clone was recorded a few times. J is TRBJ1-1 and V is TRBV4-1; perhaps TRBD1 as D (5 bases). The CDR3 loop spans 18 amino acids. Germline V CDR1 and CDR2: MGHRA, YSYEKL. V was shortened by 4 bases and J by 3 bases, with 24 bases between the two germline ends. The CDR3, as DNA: TGCGCCAGCAGCCGAACCCGAACAGGCGGGGTTGGTGACACTGAAGCTTTCTTT. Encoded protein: CASSRTRTGGVGDTEAFF.

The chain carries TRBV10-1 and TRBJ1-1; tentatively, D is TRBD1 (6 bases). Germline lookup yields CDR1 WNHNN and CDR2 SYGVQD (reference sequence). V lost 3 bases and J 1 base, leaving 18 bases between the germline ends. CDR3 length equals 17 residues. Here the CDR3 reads CASSEPFRQDGNTEAFF. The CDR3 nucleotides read TGCGCCAGCAGTGAACCGTTCCGACAGGACGGGAACACTGAAGCTTTCTTT.

The CDR3 sequence: CASSSDRADPEAFF. CDR3 sequence (DNA): TGTGCCAGCAGTAGCGACAGGGCGGACCCTGAAGCTTTCTTT. The V and J genes are TRBV2 and TRBJ1-1, with 7 bases aligning to TRBD1. Germline loops: CDR1 SNHLY, CDR2 FYNNEI. The CDR3 spans 14 residues. V was pared by 5 bases and J by 6 bases, with 9 bases of the junction left unmatched.

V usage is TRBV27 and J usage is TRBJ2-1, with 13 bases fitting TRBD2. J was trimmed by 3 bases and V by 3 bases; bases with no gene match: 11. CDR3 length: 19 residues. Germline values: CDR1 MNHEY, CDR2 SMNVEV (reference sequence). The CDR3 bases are TGTGCCAGCAGTTTTGTGCCACTAGCGGGAGGGGGGGTCTACAATGAGCAGTTCTTC. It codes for CASSFVPLAGGGVYNEQFF.

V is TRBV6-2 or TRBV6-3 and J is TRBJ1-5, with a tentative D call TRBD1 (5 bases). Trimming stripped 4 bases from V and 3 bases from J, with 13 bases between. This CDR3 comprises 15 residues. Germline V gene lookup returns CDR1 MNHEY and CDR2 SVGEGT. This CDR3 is CASSLTGHLNQPQHF. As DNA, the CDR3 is TGTGCCAGCAGTTTAACAGGACACCTCAATCAGCCCCAGCATTTT.

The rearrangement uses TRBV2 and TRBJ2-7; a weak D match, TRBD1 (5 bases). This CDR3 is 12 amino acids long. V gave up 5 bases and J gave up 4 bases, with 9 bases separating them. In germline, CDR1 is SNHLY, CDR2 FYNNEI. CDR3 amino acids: CASSQTVYEQYF. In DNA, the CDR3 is TGTGCCAGCAGTCAGACAGTATACGAGCAGTACTTC. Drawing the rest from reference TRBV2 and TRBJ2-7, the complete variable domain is EPEVTQTPSHQVTQMGQEVILRCVPISNHLYFYWYRQILGQKVEFLVSFYNNEISEKSEIFDDQFSVERPDGSNFTLKIRSTKLEDSAMYFCASSQTVYEQYFGPGTRLTVT.

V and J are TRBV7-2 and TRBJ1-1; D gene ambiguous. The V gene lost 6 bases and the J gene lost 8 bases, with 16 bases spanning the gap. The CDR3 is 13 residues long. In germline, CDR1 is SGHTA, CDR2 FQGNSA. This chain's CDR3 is CASSSSVETEAFF. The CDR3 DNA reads TGTGCCAGCAGTTCTAGCGTTGAGACAGAAGCTTTCTTT.

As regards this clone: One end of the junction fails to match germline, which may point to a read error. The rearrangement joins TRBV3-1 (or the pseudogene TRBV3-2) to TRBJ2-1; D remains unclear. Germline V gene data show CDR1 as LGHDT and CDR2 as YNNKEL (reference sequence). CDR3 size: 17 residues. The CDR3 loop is CASSRQGPPGSHNEQFF. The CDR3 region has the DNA TGTGCCAGCAGCCGCCAAGGACCCCCGGGCTCCCACAATGAGCAGTTCTTC.

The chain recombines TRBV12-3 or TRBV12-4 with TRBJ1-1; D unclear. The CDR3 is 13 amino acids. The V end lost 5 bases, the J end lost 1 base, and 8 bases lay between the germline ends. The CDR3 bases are TGTGCCAGCAGTCCGACGGGGAACACTGAAGCTTTCTTT. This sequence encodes CASSPTGNTEAFF.

The CDR3 protein is CASSSRGKTGELFF. The CDR3 nucleotides read TGTGCCAGCAGCTCGAGGGGGAAAACCGGGGAGCTGTTTTTT. The chain joins TRBV5-4 to TRBJ2-2; possible D gene TRBD1, 6 bases. Germline V gene lookup returns CDR1 SGHNT and CDR2 YYREEE (reference sequence). This CDR3 comprises 14 residues. Trimming removed 3 bases at V and 5 bases at J, with 11 bases between.

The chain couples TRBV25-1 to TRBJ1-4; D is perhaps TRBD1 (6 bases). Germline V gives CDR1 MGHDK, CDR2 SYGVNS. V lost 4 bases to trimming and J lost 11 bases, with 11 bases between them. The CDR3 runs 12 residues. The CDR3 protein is CASSGPDSKLFF. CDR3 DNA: TGTGCCAGCAGTGGCCCGGACAGTAAACTGTTTTTT.

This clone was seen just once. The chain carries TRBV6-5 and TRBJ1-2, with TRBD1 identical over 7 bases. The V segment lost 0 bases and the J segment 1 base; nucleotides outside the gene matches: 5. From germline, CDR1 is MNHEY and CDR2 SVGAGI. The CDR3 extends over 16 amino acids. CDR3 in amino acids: CASSYSVAGGNYGYTF. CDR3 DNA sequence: TGTGCCAGCAGTTACTCGGTGGCAGGGGGTAACTATGGCTACACCTTC.

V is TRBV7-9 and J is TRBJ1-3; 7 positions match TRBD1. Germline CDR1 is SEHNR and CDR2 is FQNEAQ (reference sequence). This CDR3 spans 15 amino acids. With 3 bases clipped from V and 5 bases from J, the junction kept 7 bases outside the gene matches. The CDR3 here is CASSFVGGRRNTIYF. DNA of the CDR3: TGTGCCAGCAGCTTCGTAGGGGGCAGGAGAAACACCATATATTTT. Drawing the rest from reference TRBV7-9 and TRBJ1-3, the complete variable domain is DTGVSQNPRHKITKRGQNVTFRCDPISEHNRLYWYRQTLGQGPEFLTYFQNEAQLEKSRLLSDRFSAERPKGSFSTLEIQRTEQGDSAMYLCASSFVGGRRNTIYFGEGSWLTVV.

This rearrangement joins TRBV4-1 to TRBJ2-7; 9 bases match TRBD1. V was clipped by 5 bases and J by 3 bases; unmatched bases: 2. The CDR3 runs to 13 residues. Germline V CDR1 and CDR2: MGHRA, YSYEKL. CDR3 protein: CASSSGQGYEQYF. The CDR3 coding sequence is TGCGCCAGCAGCTCGGGACAGGGCTACGAGCAGTACTTC.

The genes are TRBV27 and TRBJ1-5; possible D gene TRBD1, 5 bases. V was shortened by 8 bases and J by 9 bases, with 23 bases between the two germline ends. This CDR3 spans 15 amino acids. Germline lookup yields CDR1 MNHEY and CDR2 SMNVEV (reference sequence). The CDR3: CASSPEGTGGGPQHF. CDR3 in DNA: TGTGCCAGCTCCCCCGAAGGTACAGGCGGAGGGCCCCAGCATTTT.

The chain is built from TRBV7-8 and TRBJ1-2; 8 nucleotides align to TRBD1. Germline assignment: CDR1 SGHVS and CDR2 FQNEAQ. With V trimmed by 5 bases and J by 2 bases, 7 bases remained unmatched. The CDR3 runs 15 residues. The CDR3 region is CASSGPGQDNYGYTF. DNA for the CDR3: TGTGCCAGCAGCGGCCCGGGACAGGACAACTATGGCTACACCTTC.